The rows below give T cell receptor beta chains drawn from one sample of a study of T cell responses to AZD1222 COVID-19 vaccine. Repertoires were generated with immunoSEQ multiplex PCR, while TCRdb's copy carries only in-frame clones and drops some. The table includes approximately 130,000 clones, roughly 86% detected once. The sample in question was peripheral blood, obtained 28 days after the second AZD1222 dose. These receptors originate from an adult who received the AZD1222 COVID-19 vaccine. CDR3s include the opening cysteine and the closing phenylalanine or tryptophan. The order of the fields is J gene, clone size, V gene, D gene, CDR3 protein, CDR3 DNA. A D gene is named only where the DNA matches it firmly. Clone size is given for some rows only: seen once, a few or many times, or a class if the clone is expanded.

TRBJ1-4,NA,TRBV27,TRBD1,CASRRASYDRGLGRRRSDEKLFF,TGTGCCAGCAGACGTGCCTCTTATGACAGGGGGCTGGGACGGCGTCGGAGTGATGAAAAACTGTTTTTT
TRBJ1-2,NA,TRBV20-1,NA,CSANSLNGYTF,TGCAGTGCTAACAGTTTAAATGGCTACACCTTC
TRBJ1-2,NA,TRBV28,TRBD1,CASSLPTGFDGYTF,TGTGCCAGCAGTTTACCGACAGGGTTTGATGGCTACACCTTC
TRBJ1-1,NA,TRBV7-9,NA,CASSTRGRGRDSEAFF,TGTGCCAGCAGCACCCGGGGCAGGGGAAGAGACTCTGAAGCTTTCTTT
TRBJ2-3,NA,TRBV11-2,TRBD2,CASSLLAGGPVDTQYF,TGTGCCAGCAGCCTACTAGCGGGAGGGCCTGTGGATACGCAGTATTTT
TRBJ2-2,NA,TRBV6-1,NA,CASSDGGELFF,TGTGCCAGCAGTGACGGCGGGGAGCTGTTTTTT
TRBJ1-6,NA,TRBV4-1,NA,CASSLGISYNSPLHF,TGCGCCAGCAGCCTCGGTATCTCCTATAATTCACCCCTCCACTTT
TRBJ1-4,NA,TRBV5-1,NA,CASSWTTDSNEKLFF,TGCGCCAGCAGCTGGACCACGGACAGTAATGAAAAACTGTTTTTT
TRBJ1-3,NA,TRBV28,NA,CASSLVRGKDRSSGNTIYF,TGTGCCAGCAGTTTAGTTAGGGGTAAAGACAGGTCCTCTGGAAACACCATATATTTT
TRBJ1-1,few,TRBV5-1,NA,CASSPPGAGTEAFF,TGCGCCAGCAGCCCCCCCGGGGCAGGCACTGAAGCTTTCTTT
TRBJ1-2,NA,TRBV15,TRBD1,CATSRDLTGVSGYTF,TGTGCCACCAGCAGAGATCTGACAGGGGTGTCTGGCTACACCTTC
TRBJ1-1,NA,TRBV6-4,NA,CASSREPGWNTEAFF,TGTGCCAGCAGTCGGGAGCCCGGTTGGAACACTGAAGCTTTCTTT
TRBJ2-5,NA,TRBV5-4,NA,CASSLAGLVRETQYF,TGTGCCAGCAGCTTGGCCGGGCTAGTTCGAGAGACCCAGTACTTC
TRBJ1-3,NA,TRBV6-2/TRBV6-3,NA,CASSYSTDYSSGNTIYF,TGTGCCAGCAGTTACTCGACGGATTACAGCTCTGGAAACACCATATATTTT
TRBJ1-2,NA,TRBV6-5,NA,CASSYSNSGYTF,TGTGCCAGCAGTTACTCGAACAGTGGCTACACCTTC
TRBJ2-5,NA,TRBV7-2,NA,CASSPYPRETQYF,TGTGCCAGCAGCCCGTACCCCCGGGAGACCCAGTACTTC
TRBJ1-2,once,TRBV19,TRBD1,CASTHRGRNYGYTF,TGTGCCAGTACACACAGGGGTCGAAACTATGGCTACACCTTC
TRBJ1-4,NA,TRBV5-1,NA,CASSGSSTNEKLFF,TGCGCCAGTAGTGGGTCCTCAACTAATGAAAAACTGTTTTTT
TRBJ2-3,NA,TRBV6-2/TRBV6-3,NA,CASSPPLSAAVNTDTQYF,TGTGCCAGCAGCCCCCCTCTGTCAGCGGCCGTTAACACAGATACGCAGTATTTT
TRBJ2-2,NA,TRBV11-3,NA,CASSPGQTNTGELFF,TGTGCCAGCAGCCCCGGACAGACGAACACCGGGGAGCTGTTTTTT
TRBJ1-2,NA,TRBV2,NA,CASSVGPGNYGYTF,TGTGCCAGCAGTGTCGGACCGGGCAACTATGGCTACACCTTC
TRBJ2-6,NA,TRBV19,NA,CASSSRGASGANVLTF,TGTGCCAGTAGTTCACGGGGCGCCTCTGGGGCCAACGTCCTGACTTTC
TRBJ1-3,NA,TRBV5-1,NA,CASSLGGSSSGNTIYF,TGCGCCAGCAGCTTGGGGGGTTCAAGCTCTGGAAACACCATATATTTT
TRBJ2-3,NA,TRBV5-1,NA,CASSVISSTDTQYF,TGCGCCAGCAGTGTCATCAGTTCCACAGATACGCAGTATTTT
TRBJ1-3,NA,TRBV7-6,NA,CASSPLGGGSGNTIYF,TGTGCCAGCAGCCCCCTCGGAGGGGGAAGTGGAAACACCATATATTTT
TRBJ2-7,NA,TRBV5-4,TRBD2,CASSSKREEGNEQYF,TGTGCCAGCAGCTCCAAGCGGGAGGAAGGAAACGAGCAGTACTTC
TRBJ1-6,NA,TRBV11-1,NA,CASSRGFVFNSPLHF,TGTGCCAGCAGCAGAGGGTTCGTTTTTAATTCACCCCTCCACTTT
TRBJ1-3,NA,TRBV29-1,NA,CSVVVGSNSGNTIYF,TGCAGCGTTGTGGTAGGATCTAACTCTGGAAACACCATATATTTT
TRBJ2-1,NA,TRBV9,TRBD1,CASSLRTGDYNEQFF,TGTGCCAGCAGCCTCCGGACAGGCGACTACAATGAGCAGTTCTTC
TRBJ2-7,NA,TRBV5-1,NA,CASSLDSGTEQYF,TGCGCCAGCAGCTTAGATAGCGGAACCGAGCAGTACTTC
TRBJ2-3,NA,TRBV27,TRBD1,CASSPGTGRYF,TGTGCCAGCAGTCCCGGGACAGGGAGGTATTTT
TRBJ2-3,NA,TRBV6-5,NA,CASSGGGGTDTQYF,TGTGCCAGCAGCGGCGGAGGGGGCACAGATACGCAGTATTTT
TRBJ2-1,NA,TRBV3-1/TRBV3-2,TRBD2,CASSLKGLAGANEQFF,TGTGCCAGCAGCCTTAAGGGGCTAGCGGGGGCCAATGAGCAGTTCTTC
TRBJ1-5,NA,TRBV5-5,NA,CASSPGVGVQPQHF,TGTGCCAGCAGCCCGGGCGTCGGTGTTCAGCCCCAGCATTTT
TRBJ2-3,NA,TRBV2,TRBD2,CASKLAGADTQYF,TGTGCCAGCAAACTAGCGGGAGCAGATACGCAGTATTTT
TRBJ2-7,NA,TRBV11-2,NA,CASSLEPGPSYEQYF,TGTGCCAGCAGCTTAGAGCCAGGTCCCTCCTACGAGCAGTACTTC
TRBJ2-7,NA,TRBV9,NA,CASSVAGEVHEQYF,TGTGCCAGCAGCGTAGCAGGGGAAGTCCACGAGCAGTACTTC
TRBJ1-2,NA,TRBV7-2,NA,CASSLAGSNYGYTF,TGTGCCAGCAGCTTAGCCGGGTCTAACTATGGCTACACCTTC
TRBJ1-2,NA,TRBV7-9,NA,CASSLYQGAGYTF,TGTGCCAGCAGCTTATATCAGGGCGCTGGCTACACCTTC
TRBJ2-1,NA,TRBV27,TRBD2,CASTFGGGPYNEQFF,TGTGCCAGCACTTTTGGCGGGGGACCCTACAATGAGCAGTTCTTC
TRBJ2-2,NA,TRBV7-3,NA,CASSLGHSTGELFF,TGTGCCAGCAGCTTGGGACACTCAACCGGGGAGCTGTTTTTT
TRBJ1-6,NA,TRBV5-1,NA,CASSFSVWGGTGSPLHF,TGCGCCAGCAGCTTTTCCGTCTGGGGGGGGACGGGATCACCCCTCCACTTT
TRBJ1-1,NA,TRBV24-1,NA,CATSDRGTKEAFF,TGTGCCACCAGTGATCGAGGGACAAAAGAAGCTTTCTTT
TRBJ1-1,NA,TRBV7-9,TRBD1,CASSPYYSQGGNTEAFF,TGTGCCAGCAGCCCCTACTACTCTCAGGGGGGGAACACTGAAGCTTTCTTT
TRBJ2-7,NA,TRBV27,TRBD2,CASKVGGGYEQYF,TGTGCCAGCAAGGTTGGGGGGGGGTACGAGCAGTACTTC
TRBJ1-4,NA,TRBV7-3,TRBD1,CASSLNSTGGGGNEKLFF,TGTGCCAGCAGCTTGAACTCGACAGGGGGCGGTGGTAATGAAAAACTGTTTTTT
TRBJ1-1,NA,TRBV18,NA,CASSPTALNTEAFF,TGTGCCAGCTCGCCGACAGCTTTGAACACTGAAGCTTTCTTT
TRBJ1-1,NA,TRBV27,TRBD1,CASRTGLNYYTEAFF,TGTGCCAGCCGGACAGGCCTTAATTATTACACTGAAGCTTTCTTT
TRBJ2-3,once,TRBV13,TRBD1,CASSERDRTPLVFTDTQYF,TGTGCCAGCAGCGAAAGGGACAGGACGCCCCTTGTGTTCACAGATACGCAGTATTTT
TRBJ2-7,NA,TRBV28,NA,CASSSTGTVVSYEQYF,TGTGCCAGCAGTTCGACCGGGACCGTAGTCTCCTACGAGCAGTACTTC
TRBJ2-7,once,TRBV16,NA,CASRRRGANEQYF,TGTGCCAGCCGGAGAAGGGGGGCCAACGAGCAGTACTTC
TRBJ2-7,NA,TRBV2,TRBD1,CASRGIRQGSYEQYF,TGTGCCAGCAGGGGAATTCGACAGGGGAGTTACGAGCAGTACTTC
TRBJ2-5,NA,TRBV15,NA,CATRAGAEETQYF,TGTGCCACTCGGGCGGGGGCCGAAGAGACCCAGTACTTC
TRBJ2-7,NA,TRBV7-8,TRBD1,CASRLGQGNHEQYF,TGTGCCAGCAGATTAGGACAGGGGAACCACGAGCAGTACTTC
TRBJ1-1,NA,TRBV2,NA,CASSSQGLTNTEAFF,TGTGCCAGCAGTTCCCAGGGCCTAACGAACACTGAAGCTTTCTTT
TRBJ2-1,NA,TRBV7-6,TRBD2,CASSYKAPLTSGRAGEQFF,TGTGCCAGCAGCTACAAAGCGCCACTGACTAGCGGGAGAGCGGGTGAGCAGTTCTTC